These 27 T cell receptor beta chains were all obtained from the same sample, sequenced in a study of CD8+ T cells in alopecia areata. Once RNA had been extracted, it was reverse transcribed into cDNA to act as the sequencing template. Produced via immunoSEQ multiplex PCR; TCRdb's table is partial and in-frame only. The data show some 220,000 clones, more than 45% seen once. Indicated treatment: oral pan-JAK inhibitor, 5-10 mg twice daily. The sequencing used CD4+ T cells sorted from blood, collected at week 4, from a patient treated with tofacitinib. The receptor set was obtained from a human donor with alopecia areata.

The chain has TRBV19 and TRBJ2-7; no reliable D call. Trimming cost V 3 bases and J 0 bases, with 9 bases left between them. Germline lookup yields CDR1 LNHDA and CDR2 SQIVND (reference sequence). CDR3 length equals 14 residues. The CDR3 reads CASSMGRDSYEQYF. The DNA of the CDR3 is TGTGCCAGTAGTATGGGAAGGGACTCCTACGAGCAGTACTTC.

The chain links TRBV13 to TRBJ1-1, with a weak D call TRBD1 (5 bases). Per germline, CDR1 PRHDT and CDR2 FYEKMQ (reference sequence). V lost 7 bases and J lost 7, with 22 bases in between. The CDR3 is made up of 15 amino acids. Here the CDR3 DNA reads TGTGCCAGCAACCCGGGGGAGGCCCGACAGAATGAAGCTTTCTTT. Translation: CASNPGEARQNEAFF.

In its sample, this clone was seen many times. The chain combines TRBV25-1 with TRBJ1-1; D gene ambiguous. Germline-derived CDR1 and CDR2 are MGHDK and SYGVNS. Trimming left V 2 bases short and J 1 base short, with 5 bases between. This CDR3 spans 13 amino acids. The CDR3 region has the DNA TGTGCCAGCAGTGAAGTCAGGAACACTGAAGCTTTCTTT. Protein: CASSEVRNTEAFF.

This clone was observed once. Other DNA sequences in the sample encode the same CDR3. This chain links TRBV7-9 with TRBJ1-6; maybe TRBD1 (6 bases). Trimming removed 1 base at V and 10 bases at J, with 11 bases between. The CDR3 length is 14 residues. From germline, CDR1 is SEHNR and CDR2 FQNEAQ (reference sequence). As DNA, the CDR3 is TGTGCCAGCAGCTTAGGAGGCCAGGGGTCACCCCTCCACTTT. Protein sequence: CASSLGGQGSPLHF.

The rearrangement uses TRBV5-1 and TRBJ1-1, with D maybe TRBD1 (6 bases). This CDR3 is built from 13 residues. Germline CDR1 reads SGHRS; CDR2 reads YFSETQ. V lost 7 bases and J lost 1, with 11 bases in between. CDR3 sequence reads: CASRDRPNTEAFF. CDR3 nucleotides: TGCGCCAGCCGAGACAGGCCGAACACTGAAGCTTTCTTT.

This clone was detected only a few times. The genes are TRBV6-5 and TRBJ2-7, with D perhaps TRBD1 (6 bases). The V gene lost 8 bases and the J gene lost 5 bases, with 19 bases spanning the gap. Per the germline V gene, CDR1 is MNHEY and CDR2 is SVGAGI. The CDR3 has 14 amino acids. CDR3 DNA: TGTGCCAGCTCTAGTACAGGGAATGTCCACGAGCAGTACTTC. Protein: CASSSTGNVHEQYF.

The rearrangement uses TRBV2 and TRBJ1-5; no clear D. The CDR3 sequence is 14 residues long. Germline V CDR1 and CDR2: SNHLY, FYNNEI. Trimming removed 2 bases from V and 1 base from J, with 6 bases in between. In nucleotides, the CDR3 is TGTGCCAGCAGTGAACAGCTAAGCAATCAGCCCCAGCATTTT. Translation: CASSEQLSNQPQHF.

This clone has a handful of counts. The CDR3: CASSQSWRNNEKLFF. For the CDR3, the DNA is TGCGCCAGCAGTCAATCATGGCGGAATAATGAAAAACTGTTTTTT. This sequence joins TRBV23-1 and TRBJ1-4; D gene ambiguous. TRBV23-1 belongs to the ORF category, with a function that is uncertain. The ends were cut back, 0 bases at V and 4 bases at J, with 9 bases in the middle. The CDR3 has 15 residues.

This clone has only one observation. The chain joins TRBV4-1 to TRBJ1-2; D not certain. This CDR3 spans 13 amino acids. The germline gives CDR1 MGHRA, CDR2 YSYEKL. Trimming stripped 4 bases from V and 3 bases from J, with 9 bases between. As DNA, the CDR3 is TGCGCCAGCAGCCGGACGGCCTACTATGGCTACACCTTC. This sequence encodes CASSRTAYYGYTF.

There are a few counts of this clone. The chain is built from TRBV29-1 and TRBJ2-7; tentative D call: TRBD1 (6 bases). V dropped 4 bases and J dropped 7 bases, with 23 bases sitting between them. This CDR3 region has 15 residues. Germline CDR1 reads SQVTM; CDR2 reads ANQGSEA. CDR3 sequence: CSVGGLWGQGSEQYF. The CDR3 nucleotides are TGCAGCGTTGGGGGCCTCTGGGGGCAGGGGTCGGAGCAGTACTTC.

V usage is TRBV13 and J usage is TRBJ1-1; D call uncertain. Trimming took off 2 bases at V and 0 bases at J, with 16 bases between the two ends. Germline V gene lookup returns CDR1 PRHDT and CDR2 FYEKMQ (reference sequence). This CDR3 is built from 17 residues. The CDR3 coding sequence is TGTGCCAGCAGCTTAAGGATCCGTGGGGAAATGAACACTGAAGCTTTCTTT. It encodes CASSLRIRGEMNTEAFF.

In DNA, the CDR3 is TGCGCCAGCAGCTTGGGGGGCCTCTGGTTAAAGGACGAGCAGTACTTC. Protein product: CASSLGGLWLKDEQYF. The chain employs TRBV5-1 and TRBJ2-7, with D tentatively TRBD1 (5 bases). The V end was cut by 0 bases, the J end by 5 bases, with 18 bases between. Germline lookup yields CDR1 SGHRS and CDR2 YFSETQ. CDR3 length equals 16 residues.

This clone came up a few times. The chain joins TRBV7-6 to TRBJ1-2; a weak D match, TRBD1 (6 bases). Looked up from germline, CDR1 is SGHVS and CDR2 is FNYEAQ. The CDR3 is made up of 14 amino acids. Trimming left V 5 bases short and J 0 bases short, with 10 bases between. The CDR3 loop reads CASSRDTANYGYTF. The CDR3 DNA sequence: TGTGCCAGCAGCAGGGACACAGCTAACTATGGCTACACCTTC.

The J gene is TRBJ2-7, the V gene TRBV12-5; D is ambiguous. Germline-derived CDR1 and CDR2 are LGHNT and FRNRAP. The CDR3 is 12 residues long. V was trimmed by 5 bases and J by 4 bases, leaving 9 bases between them. The CDR3 reads CASGPPGYEQYF. The CDR3 coding sequence is TGTGCTAGTGGTCCTCCCGGGTACGAGCAGTACTTC. Based on the CDR3 plus reference TRBV12-5 and TRBJ2-7, the full variable domain is DARVTQTPRHKVTEMGQEVTMRCQPILGHNTVFWYRQTMMQGLELLAYFRNRAPLDDSGMPKDRFSAEMPDATLATLKIQPSEPRDSAVYFCASGPPGYEQYFGPGTRLTVT.

This clone was seen just once. The rearrangement uses TRBV30 and TRBJ2-5, with 12 bases fitting TRBD1. In germline, CDR1 is GTSNPN, CDR2 SVGIG (reference sequence). The CDR3 runs to 16 residues. Losses at the gene ends were 1 base for V and 3 bases for J; bases not matched to a gene: 6. This chain's CDR3 is CAWSAPGQGAKETQYF. The CDR3 coding sequence is TGTGCCTGGAGTGCCCCGGGACAGGGGGCAAAAGAGACCCAGTACTTC.

In its sample, this clone was seen a few times. V gene TRBV7-2 combines with J gene TRBJ2-1; a weak D match, TRBD2 (7 bases). The CDR3 runs 12 residues. The germline gives CDR1 SGHTA, CDR2 FQGNSA. The V end was cut by 8 bases, the J end by 7 bases, with 12 bases between. CDR3 coding DNA: TGTGCCAGCGGGGGGGCAGGAAATGAGCAGTTCTTC. This translates into CASGGAGNEQFF. Using reference TRBV7-2 and TRBJ2-1 for the parts outside the CDR3, the full variable domain is GAGVSQSPSNKVTEKGKDVELRCDPISGHTALYWYRQSLGQGLEFLIYFQGNSAPDKSGLPSDRFSAERTGGSVSTLTIQRTQQEDSAVYLCASGGAGNEQFFGPGTRLTVL.

This clone was recorded many times. The chain links TRBV7-2 to TRBJ2-5, with 9 bases identical to TRBD2. Germline CDR1 and CDR2: SGHTA and FQGNSA. The V segment lost 2 bases and the J segment 2 bases; nucleotides outside the gene matches: 3. The CDR3 runs to 15 residues. This CDR3 reads CASSLSGGPQETQYF. DNA for the CDR3: TGTGCCAGCAGCTTAAGCGGGGGGCCTCAAGAGACCCAGTACTTC.

V and J are TRBV29-1 and TRBJ1-1, with unresolved D. Trimming removed 4 bases at V and 7 bases at J, with 13 bases between. The CDR3 runs 12 residues. The V gene's germline CDR1 is SQVTM and CDR2 ANQGSEA. The CDR3 region is CSVVTQRDEAFF. The CDR3 region has the DNA TGCAGCGTTGTGACTCAGCGTGATGAAGCTTTCTTT.

This chain joins TRBV5-1 and TRBJ2-2; D is unclear. Deletions cut 0 bases from V and 4 bases from J, with 7 bases between. This CDR3 is built from 14 residues. Germline CDR1 and CDR2: SGHRS and YFSETQ. The CDR3 reads CASSLGSATGELFF. In DNA, the CDR3 is TGCGCCAGCAGCTTGGGGTCCGCCACCGGGGAGCTGTTTTTT.

The V gene is TRBV14, the J gene TRBJ1-2; 7 bases agree with TRBD1. The trim removed 3 bases at V and 4 bases at J, leaving 8 bases unmatched. CDR1 and CDR2 from the germline V gene are SGHDN and FVKESK. The CDR3 is 15 amino acids. The CDR3 region is CASSHAVTGSYGYTF. In DNA form, the CDR3 reads TGTGCCAGCAGCCACGCCGTGACAGGGTCCTATGGCTACACCTTC.

V is TRBV6-1 and J is TRBJ2-7, with D perhaps given as TRBD1 or TRBD2 (6 bases each). Trimming left V 1 base short and J 7 bases short, with 11 bases between. CDR1 and CDR2 from the germline V gene are MNHNS and SASEGT. The CDR3 is 13 residues long. In nucleotides, the CDR3 is TGTGCCAGCAGTGAAGACAGGGCGGGGGAGCAGTACTTC. Its translation: CASSEDRAGEQYF.

The chain joins TRBV29-1 to TRBJ1-1; D remains unclear. This CDR3 has 11 residues. Germline CDR1 and CDR2: SQVTM and ANQGSEA. The V gene lost 5 bases and the J gene lost 7 bases, with 11 bases spanning the gap. CDR3 in amino acids: CSVSSSFEAFF. CDR3 nucleotide sequence: TGCAGCGTTTCTTCGTCATTTGAAGCTTTCTTT.

The chain has TRBV7-2 and TRBJ1-1; D is unresolved. Germline loops: CDR1 SGHTA, CDR2 FQGNSA. The CDR3 is 14 amino acids. V gave up 5 bases and J gave up 6 bases, with 16 bases separating them. The CDR3 is CASSSEYFRPEAFF. The CDR3 bases are TGTGCCAGCAGCAGCGAATACTTCCGCCCTGAAGCTTTCTTT. Variable domain in full (rest from reference TRBV7-2 and TRBJ1-1): GAGVSQSPSNKVTEKGKDVELRCDPISGHTALYWYRQSLGQGLEFLIYFQGNSAPDKSGLPSDRFSAERTGGSVSTLTIQRTQQEDSAVYLCASSSEYFRPEAFFGQGTRLTVV.

The V and J genes are TRBV5-6 and TRBJ1-5, with D possibly being TRBD1 (6 bases). CDR3 length: 14 residues. V lost 2 bases, J lost 3 bases, and 9 bases lay in between. Germline assignment: CDR1 SGHDT and CDR2 YYEEEE. The CDR3 DNA reads as TGTGCCAGCAGCTTCGGACAGATCAATCAGCCCCAGCATTTT. Its protein product is CASSFGQINQPQHF.

The V call is TRBV30, the J call TRBJ2-7; D not resolved. This CDR3 has 13 amino acids. V was cut by 3 bases and J by 1 base, with 10 bases left in between. The V gene's germline CDR1 is GTSNPN and CDR2 SVGIG (reference sequence). The CDR3 sequence is CAWRATLSYEQYF. CDR3 in DNA: TGTGCCTGGAGGGCTACACTTTCCTACGAGCAGTACTTC.

This clone was counted between two and nine times. The J gene is TRBJ1-1, the V gene TRBV19; D is possibly TRBD1 (5 bases). Germline CDR1 reads LNHDA; CDR2 reads SQIVND (reference sequence). V lost 5 bases and J 2 bases, leaving 12 bases between the germline ends. The CDR3 loop spans 14 amino acids. DNA of the CDR3: TGTGCCAGTAGTGCGGGACTGACCAACACTGAAGCTTTCTTT. Translated: CASSAGLTNTEAFF.

A few counts support this clone. CDR3 amino acids: CASSQDRIGSVNYGYTF. CDR3 nucleotide sequence: TGCGCCAGCAGCCAAGATAGAATAGGGTCTGTTAACTATGGCTACACCTTC. V and J are TRBV4-3 and TRBJ1-2; no firm D call. Trimming cost V 0 bases and J 1 base, with 15 bases left between them. Germline-derived CDR1 and CDR2 are LGHNA and YSLEER. The CDR3 has 17 amino acids.